The TCR beta chain described here comes from a study of identical twins' blood T cells. At the level of the study: Some 12 libraries, six alpha and six beta, gave approximately 48 million reads. Points from the study as a whole: Mainly, cloneset size products determined shared clonotypes, twins included. Shared environment remains a possible cause of twin similarity.

Donors were six healthy women in three monozygous twin pairs. V was shortened by 6 bases and J by 0 bases, with 13 bases between the two germline ends. The CDR3 totals 15 residues. Germline lookup yields CDR1 SNHLY and CDR2 FYNNEI. TCRdb passed the 5' RACE reads through MiXCR, listing each CDR3 protein once. The sample gives a few hundred thousand distinct CDR3 sequences, around 30% of which show up once; about 6% is in the top ten. This clonotype was seen only a few times. Antigen specificity is unknown. The specimen sequenced was PBMCs. The chain combines TRBV2 with TRBJ2-3, with a tentative D call TRBD2 (6 bases). This TCR derives from a woman aged 18 to 55 in good health. Here the CDR3 DNA reads TGTGCCAGCAGAAAAGGCGGGGCTAGCACAGATACGCAGTATTTT. It is translated as CASRKGGASTDTQYF.